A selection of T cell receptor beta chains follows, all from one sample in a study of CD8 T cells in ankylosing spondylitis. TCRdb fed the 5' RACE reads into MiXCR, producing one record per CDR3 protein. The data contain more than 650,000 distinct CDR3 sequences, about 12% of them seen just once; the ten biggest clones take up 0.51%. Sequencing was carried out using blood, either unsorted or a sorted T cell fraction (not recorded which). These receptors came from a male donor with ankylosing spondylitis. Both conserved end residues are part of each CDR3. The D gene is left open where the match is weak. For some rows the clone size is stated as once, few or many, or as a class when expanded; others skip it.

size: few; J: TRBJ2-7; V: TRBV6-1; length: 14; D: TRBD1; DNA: TGTGCCAGCAGGTCCCACACAGGGGTGAGCGAGCAGTACTTC; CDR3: CASRSHTGVSEQYF
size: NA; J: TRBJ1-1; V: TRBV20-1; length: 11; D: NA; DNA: TGCAGTGCTAAAGAAATCCGGGAAGCTTTCTTT; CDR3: CSAKEIREAFF
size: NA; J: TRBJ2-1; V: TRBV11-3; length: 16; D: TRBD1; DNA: TGTGCCAGCAGCACCGGGACAGGGGGGTTCTACAATGAGCAGTTCTTC; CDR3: CASSTGTGGFYNEQFF
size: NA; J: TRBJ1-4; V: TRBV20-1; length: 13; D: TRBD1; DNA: TGCAGTGCCGCGGGACAGAGTAATGAAAAACTGTTTTTT; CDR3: CSAAGQSNEKLFF
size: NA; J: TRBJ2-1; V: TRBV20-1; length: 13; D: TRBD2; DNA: TGCAGTGCTAGAGCAGAGAGCGGGATTGAGCAGTTCTTC; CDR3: CSARAESGIEQFF
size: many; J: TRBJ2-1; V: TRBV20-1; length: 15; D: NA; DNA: TGCAGTGCTCGTACAGGGACCCATTACTTCAATGAGCAGTTCTTC; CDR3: CSARTGTHYFNEQFF
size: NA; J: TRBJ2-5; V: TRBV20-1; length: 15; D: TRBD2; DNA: TGCAGTGCCCGACTCTCCGGGACTAGCGTGGTAACCCAGTACTTC; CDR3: CSARLSGTSVVTQYF
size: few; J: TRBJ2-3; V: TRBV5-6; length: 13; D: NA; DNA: TGTGCCAGCAGCTTGGTAGGGGAGAATACGCAGTATTTT; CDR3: CASSLVGENTQYF
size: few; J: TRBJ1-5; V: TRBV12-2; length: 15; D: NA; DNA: TGTGCAAGTCGCTTAGGGGACTGCTCAAATTCGCCCCAGCATTTT; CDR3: CASRLGDCSNSPQHF
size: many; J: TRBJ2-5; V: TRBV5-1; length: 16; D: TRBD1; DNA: TGCGCCAGCAGCCAGACGGGGACAGAGTACCAAGAGACCCAGTACTTC; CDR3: CASSQTGTEYQETQYF
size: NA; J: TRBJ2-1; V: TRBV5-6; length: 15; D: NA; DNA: TGTGCCAGCAGCTTTCTACAGGTCGGGGTCAATGAGCAGTTCTTC; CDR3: CASSFLQVGVNEQFF
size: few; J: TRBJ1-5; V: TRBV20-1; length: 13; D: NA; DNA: TGCAGTGCTAGAACGGTAGGGGCTCAGCCCCAGCATTTT; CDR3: CSARTVGAQPQHF
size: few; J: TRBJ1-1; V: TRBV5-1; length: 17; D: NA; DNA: TGCGCCAGCAGCTTGGAAGGTTTGGCCACCATGAACACTGAAGCTTTCTTT; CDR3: CASSLEGLATMNTEAFF
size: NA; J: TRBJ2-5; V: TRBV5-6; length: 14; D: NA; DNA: TGTGCCAGCAGCTTGGTAGGGTTGCGAGAGACCCAGTACTTC; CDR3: CASSLVGLRETQYF
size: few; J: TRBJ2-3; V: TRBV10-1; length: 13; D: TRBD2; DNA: TGCGCCAGCAGTGAATCGGGACTACATACGCAGTATTTT; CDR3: CASSESGLHTQYF
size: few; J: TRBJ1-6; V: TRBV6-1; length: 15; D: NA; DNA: TGTGCCAGCAGTATGCCCCCTGGGACGGCTTCACCCCTCCACTTT; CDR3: CASSMPPGTASPLHF
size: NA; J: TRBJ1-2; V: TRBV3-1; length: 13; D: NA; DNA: TGTGCCAGCAGCGTCTACGCAACCTATGGCTACACCTTC; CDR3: CASSVYATYGYTF
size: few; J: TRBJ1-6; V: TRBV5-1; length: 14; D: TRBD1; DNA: TGCGCCAGCAGCCTGGACAGGGATGATTCACCCCTCCACTTT; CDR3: CASSLDRDDSPLHF
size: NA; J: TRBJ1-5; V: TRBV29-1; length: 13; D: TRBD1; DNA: TGCAGCGTCGGTGGGACAGGGGATCAGCCCCAGCATTTT; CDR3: CSVGGTGDQPQHF
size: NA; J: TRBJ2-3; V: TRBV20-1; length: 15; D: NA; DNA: TGCAGTGTCCCAATCGGGCAGGGCAGCACAGATACGCAGTATTTT; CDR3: CSVPIGQGSTDTQYF
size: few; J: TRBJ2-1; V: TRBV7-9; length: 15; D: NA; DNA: TGTGCCAGCAGCTTAAGGCTGTCAGCGACAAATGAGCAGTTCTTC; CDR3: CASSLRLSATNEQFF
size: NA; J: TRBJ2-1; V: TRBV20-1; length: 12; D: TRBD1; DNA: TGCAGTGCCGGGCGAGGGGGCGCTGAGCAGTTCTTC; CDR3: CSAGRGGAEQFF
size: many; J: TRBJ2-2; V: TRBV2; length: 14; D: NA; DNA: TGTGCCAGCAGTGCGTTAGAGAACACCGGGGAGCTGTTTTTT; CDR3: CASSALENTGELFF
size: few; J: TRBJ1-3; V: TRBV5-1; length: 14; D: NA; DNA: TGCGCCAGCAGAGACACGAGCTCTGGAAACACCATATATTTT; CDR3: CASRDTSSGNTIYF
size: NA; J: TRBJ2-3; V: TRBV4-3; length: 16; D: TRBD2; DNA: TGCGCCAGCAGCCAAGGGGGACTAGCGGGAATCGATACGCAGTATTTT; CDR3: CASSQGGLAGIDTQYF
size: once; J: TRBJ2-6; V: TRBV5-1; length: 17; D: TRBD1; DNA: TGCGCCAGCAAACAACAGGGGTTCCTCTCTGAGGCCAACGTCCTGACTTTC; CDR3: CASKQQGFLSEANVLTF
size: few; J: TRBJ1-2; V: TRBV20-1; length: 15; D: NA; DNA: TGCAGTGCTAGTAACAGGGCAACGTCAGACTATGGCTACACCTTC; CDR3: CSASNRATSDYGYTF
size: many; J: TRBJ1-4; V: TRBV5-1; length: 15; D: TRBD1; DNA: TGCGCCAGCAGCTCGTCTCAGGGGGCTGGGGAAAAACTGTTTTTT; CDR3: CASSSSQGAGEKLFF
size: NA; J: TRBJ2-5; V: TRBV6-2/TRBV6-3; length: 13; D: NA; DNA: TGTGCCAGCAGTGGACGGACACAAGAGACCCAGTACTTC; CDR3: CASSGRTQETQYF
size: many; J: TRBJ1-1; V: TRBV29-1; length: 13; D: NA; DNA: TGCAGCGTTGTTCGGCAGGGGAACACTGAAGCTTTCTTT; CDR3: CSVVRQGNTEAFF
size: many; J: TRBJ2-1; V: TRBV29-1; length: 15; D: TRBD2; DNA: TGCAGCGTTGACAGCCCCAGCGGGACTTACAATGAGCAGTTCTTC; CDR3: CSVDSPSGTYNEQFF
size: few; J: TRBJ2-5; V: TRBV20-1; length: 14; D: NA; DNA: TGCAGTGCTAGCATACTAGGCGGTCTGGAGACCCAGTACTTC; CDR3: CSASILGGLETQYF
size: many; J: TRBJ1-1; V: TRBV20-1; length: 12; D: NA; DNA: TGCAGTGCTAGGCACAGGGCGACTGAAGCTTTCTTT; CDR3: CSARHRATEAFF
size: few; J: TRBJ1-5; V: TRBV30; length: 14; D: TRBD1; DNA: TGTGCCTGGAGTGCCGGACAGGCGCTTTGGCCCCAGCATTTT; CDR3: CAWSAGQALWPQHF
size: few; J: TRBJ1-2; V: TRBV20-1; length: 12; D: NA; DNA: TGCAGTGCTACAAGGCAGAATTTGGGCTACACCTTC; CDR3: CSATRQNLGYTF
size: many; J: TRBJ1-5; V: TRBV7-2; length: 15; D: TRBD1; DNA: TGTGCCAGCAGCTTAGCGACAGGGTTTGAACAGCCCCAGCATTTT; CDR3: CASSLATGFEQPQHF
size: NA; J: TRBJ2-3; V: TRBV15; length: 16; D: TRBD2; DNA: TGTGCCACCAGCAGAGTGAATAGCGGGGGTGCGCATACGCAGTATTTT; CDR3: CATSRVNSGGAHTQYF
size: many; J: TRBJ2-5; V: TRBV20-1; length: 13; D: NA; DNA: TGCAGTGCTACCCGGACAGCCCAAGAGACCCAGTACTTC; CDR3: CSATRTAQETQYF
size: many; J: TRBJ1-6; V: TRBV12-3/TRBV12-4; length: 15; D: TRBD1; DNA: TGTGCCAGCAGTTTTCCCACAGGGGGCAATTCACCCCTCCACTTT; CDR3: CASSFPTGGNSPLHF
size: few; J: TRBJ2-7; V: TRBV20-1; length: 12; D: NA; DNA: TGCAGTGCTAGTGGGCAGGTAGACGAGCAGTACTTC; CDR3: CSASGQVDEQYF
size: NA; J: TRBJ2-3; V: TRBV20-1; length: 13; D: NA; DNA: TGCAGTGCTAGGGAGTCAACCACAGATACGCAGTATTTT; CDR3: CSARESTTDTQYF
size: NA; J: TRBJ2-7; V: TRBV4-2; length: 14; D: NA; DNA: TGTGCCAGCAGCCCCGCGCTCATCGGCAGCGAGCAGTACTTC; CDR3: CASSPALIGSEQYF
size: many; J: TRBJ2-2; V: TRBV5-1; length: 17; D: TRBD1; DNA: TGCGCCAGCAGCTGGATGCAGGGGGCCCAAGACACCGGGGAGCTGTTTTTT; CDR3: CASSWMQGAQDTGELFF
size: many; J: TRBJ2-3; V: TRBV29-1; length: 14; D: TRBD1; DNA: TGCAGCGTGGACAGGGGGCTAAGCACAGATACGCAGTATTTT; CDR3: CSVDRGLSTDTQYF